The following is a TCR beta chain sequence with its context. This specimen comes from a study of blood T cell repertoires in COVID-19. The wider study: Sites in the United States, Italy and Spain provided acute and convalescent COVID-19 samples. Sources were T cells, B-cell-depleted T cells, or PBMCs; the material itself was cDNA or gDNA.

Trimming removed 10 bases from V and 2 bases from J, with 15 bases in between. Germline assignment: CDR1 LNHDA and CDR2 SQIVND (reference sequence). CDR3 size: 13 residues. Original methodology: Reference gene primer amplification gave nucleated cell count estimates. Generated by immunoSEQ multiplex PCR, the TCRdb table keeps only in-frame clones and is missing some. The V and J calls and clone size come from that table; D and trimming were worked out from the DNA. The sample has approximately 100,000 clones, 88% seen once. J is TRBJ2-7 and V is TRBV19, with a weak D call TRBD1 (8 bases). The sample was peripheral blood. The sequence was collected from a human donor in a cohort sampled during active COVID-19. CDR3: CATGGDRTYEQYF. The CDR3 coding sequence is TGTGCCACTGGGGGGGACAGGACCTACGAGCAGTACTTC.